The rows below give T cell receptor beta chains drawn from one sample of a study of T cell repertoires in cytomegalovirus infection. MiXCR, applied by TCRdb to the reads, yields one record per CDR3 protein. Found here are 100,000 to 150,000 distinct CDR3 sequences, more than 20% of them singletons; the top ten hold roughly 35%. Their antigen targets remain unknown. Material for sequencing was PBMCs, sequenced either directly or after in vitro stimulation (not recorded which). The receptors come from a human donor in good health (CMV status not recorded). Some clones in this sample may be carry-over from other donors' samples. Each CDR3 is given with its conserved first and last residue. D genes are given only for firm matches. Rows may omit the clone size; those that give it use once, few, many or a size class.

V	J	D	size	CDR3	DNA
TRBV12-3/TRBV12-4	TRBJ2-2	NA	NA	CASSWASENTGELFF	TGTGCCAGCAGTTGGGCTAGCGAAAACACCGGGGAGCTGTTTTTT
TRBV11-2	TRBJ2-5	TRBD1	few	CASSSRQGRETQYF	TGTGCCAGCAGCTCCCGACAGGGGAGGGAGACCCAGTACTTC
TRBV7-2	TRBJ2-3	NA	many	CASSSPGETDTQYF	TGTGCCAGCAGCTCTCCCGGGGAGACAGATACGCAGTATTTT
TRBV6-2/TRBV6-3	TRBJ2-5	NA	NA	CASSYSALNLKETQYF	TGTGCCAGCAGTTACTCGGCCCTGAACCTTAAAGAGACCCAGTACTTC
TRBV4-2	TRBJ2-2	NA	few	CASSQESGGIYTGELFF	TGTGCCAGCAGCCAAGAAAGTGGGGGAATATACACCGGGGAGCTGTTTTTT
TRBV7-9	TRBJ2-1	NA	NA	CASSATTVYNEQFF	TGTGCCAGCAGCGCCACGACAGTTTACAATGAGCAGTTCTTC
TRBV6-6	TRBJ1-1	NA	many	CASSSLYTEAFF	TGTGCCAGCAGTTCCTTGTACACTGAAGCTTTCTTT
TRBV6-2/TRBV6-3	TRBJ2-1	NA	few	CASSFRLVGNEQFF	TGTGCCAGCAGTTTCCGACTAGTTGGGAATGAGCAGTTCTTC
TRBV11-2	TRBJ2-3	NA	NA	CASSPRLRAVLTPSTDTQYF	TGTGCCAGCAGCCCTAGACTGCGGGCGGTGCTAACGCCTAGCACAGATACGCAGTATTTT
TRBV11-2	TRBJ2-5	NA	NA	CASSLGSPVQETQYF	TGTGCCAGCAGCTTAGGATCCCCGGTCCAAGAGACCCAGTACTTC
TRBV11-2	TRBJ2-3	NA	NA	CASSARPGLRTDTQYF	TGTGCCAGCAGTGCCCGACCAGGCCTTCGCACAGATACGCAGTATTTT
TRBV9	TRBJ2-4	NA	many	CASSGVPESIQYF	TGTGCCAGCAGCGGGGTTCCGGAAAGCATTCAGTACTTC
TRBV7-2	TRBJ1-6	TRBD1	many	CASSPKLGTDYNSPLHF	TGTGCCAGCAGCCCAAAACTTGGGACAGACTATAATTCACCCCTCCACTTT
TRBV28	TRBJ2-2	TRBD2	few	CASSLNPWRAGEVGELFF	TGTGCCAGCAGTTTAAATCCGTGGAGAGCGGGAGAGGTCGGGGAGCTGTTTTTT
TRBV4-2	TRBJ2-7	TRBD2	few	CASSQGTSGRASYEQYF	TGTGCCAGCAGCCAAGGGACTAGCGGGAGGGCCTCCTACGAGCAGTACTTC
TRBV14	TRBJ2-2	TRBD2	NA	CASSPLAGEGTGELFF	TGTGCCAGCAGCCCGCTAGCGGGAGAGGGCACCGGGGAGCTGTTTTTT
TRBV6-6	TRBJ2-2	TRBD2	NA	CASSYPPSGRATGELFF	TGTGCCAGCAGTTACCCCCCTAGCGGGAGGGCCACCGGGGAGCTGTTTTTT
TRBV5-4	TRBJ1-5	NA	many	CASSVHYSNQPQHF	TGTGCCAGCAGCGTGCACTATAGCAATCAGCCCCAGCATTTT
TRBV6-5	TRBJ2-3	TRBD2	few	CASSYSSGRTDTQYF	TGTGCCAGCAGTTACTCTAGCGGGAGAACAGATACGCAGTATTTT
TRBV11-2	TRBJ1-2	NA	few	CASSPVRGGNYGYTF	TGTGCCAGCAGCCCGGTTCGGGGGGGTAACTATGGCTACACCTTC
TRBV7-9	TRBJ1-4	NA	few	CASSWEYHEKLFF	TGTGCCAGCAGCTGGGAATATCATGAAAAACTGTTTTTT
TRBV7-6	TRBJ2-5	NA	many	CASSLLAEETQYF	TGTGCCAGCAGCTTATTGGCAGAAGAGACCCAGTACTTC
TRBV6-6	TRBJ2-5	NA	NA	CASSYWRDPQETQYF	TGTGCCAGCAGTTACTGGAGGGATCCCCAAGAGACCCAGTACTTC
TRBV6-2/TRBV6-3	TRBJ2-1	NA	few	CASRGGYEQFF	TGTGCCAGCAGAGGGGGGTATGAGCAGTTCTTC
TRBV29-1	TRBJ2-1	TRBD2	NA	CSALAGNNEQFF	TGCAGCGCGCTAGCGGGCAACAATGAGCAGTTCTTC
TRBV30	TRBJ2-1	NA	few	CAWSLLGNEQFF	TGTGCCTGGAGTCTACTAGGGAATGAGCAGTTCTTC
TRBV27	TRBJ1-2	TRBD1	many	CASSPPGQGAYGYTF	TGTGCCAGCAGTCCCCCGGGACAGGGGGCTTATGGCTACACCTTC
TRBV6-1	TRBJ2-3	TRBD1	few	CASSRTGASADTQYF	TGTGCCAGCAGTCGCACAGGGGCTTCGGCAGATACGCAGTATTTT
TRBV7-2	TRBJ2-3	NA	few	CASSLRSSSTDTQYF	TGTGCCAGCAGCCTTAGGAGCTCTAGCACAGATACGCAGTATTTT
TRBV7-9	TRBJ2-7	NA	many	CASSQAGSLSEQYF	TGTGCCAGCAGCCAAGCAGGCTCCCTGTCGGAGCAGTACTTC
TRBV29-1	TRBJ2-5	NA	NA	CSVEGAGSQETQYF	TGCAGCGTTGAGGGGGCAGGATCCCAAGAGACCCAGTACTTC
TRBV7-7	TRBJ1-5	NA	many	CASSLDQGRSNQPQHF	TGTGCCAGCAGCTTAGATCAGGGACGTAGCAATCAGCCCCAGCATTTT
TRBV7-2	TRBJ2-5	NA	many	CASSVGSTGAQETQYF	TGTGCCAGCAGCGTAGGTTCCACAGGAGCCCAAGAGACCCAGTACTTC
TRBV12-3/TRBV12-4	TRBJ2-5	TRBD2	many	CASSLGLAGGETQYF	TGTGCCAGCAGTTTAGGACTAGCGGGAGGAGAGACCCAGTACTTC
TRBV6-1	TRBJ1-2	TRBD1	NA	CASSERDRGLGGYTF	TGTGCCAGCAGTGAAAGGGACAGGGGGCTCGGTGGCTACACCTTC
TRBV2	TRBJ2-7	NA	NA	CASSEWGEQYF	TGTGCCAGCAGTGAGTGGGGGGAGCAGTACTTC
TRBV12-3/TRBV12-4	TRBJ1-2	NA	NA	CASLGKEGYTF	TGTGCCAGCCTCGGGAAAGAGGGCTACACCTTC
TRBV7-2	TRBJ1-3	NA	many	CASSLVGSSGNTIYF	TGTGCCAGCAGCCTCGTGGGAAGCTCTGGAAACACCATATATTTT
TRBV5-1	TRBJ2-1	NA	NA	CASSPSRGDNEQFF	TGCGCCAGCAGCCCCTCCCGGGGTGACAATGAGCAGTTCTTC